This T cell receptor (beta chain) was recovered during a study of metastatic and nonmetastatic thyroid tumors. Study as a whole: Repertoire data that came from the blood and tumor or nodule tissue of malignant and benign thyroid patients were compared.

As to this clone: Its antigen is undetermined. This may stem from a read error, because a much larger clone lies one nucleotide away. The same CDR3 arises from other DNA sequences in this sample as well.

No treatment of any kind had been given to any patient before thyroid surgery. V was clipped by 6 bases and J by 8 bases; unmatched bases: 20. This CDR3 has 17 amino acids. Per the authors' pipeline: To classify distant metastasis in papillary thyroid cancer, a model was built from CDR3 differences across clinicopathological groups. TCRdb recomputed clones from the PCR reads via MiXCR. The V and J calls and clone size come from TCRdb's table, not from the authors' own analysis. The profile shows around 40,000 clones, roughly 12% of them singletons. Study-level findings and limits: A significant increase in TCR beta diversity was reportedly seen in malignant thyroid tumors relative to benign nodules, in blood and tumor.

This TCR derives from a female donor with papillary thyroid cancer or a benign thyroid nodule (not recorded which). Some clones in this sample may be carry-over from other donors' samples. Sample: blood. The chain joins TRBV12-3 or TRBV12-4 to TRBJ2-5; 8 positions match TRBD2. CDR3 DNA: TGTGCCAGCAGCACGGGGGGTAGCGGGGCCCGGAAAGGTACCCAGTACTTC. Translating gives CASSTGGSGARKGTQYF.